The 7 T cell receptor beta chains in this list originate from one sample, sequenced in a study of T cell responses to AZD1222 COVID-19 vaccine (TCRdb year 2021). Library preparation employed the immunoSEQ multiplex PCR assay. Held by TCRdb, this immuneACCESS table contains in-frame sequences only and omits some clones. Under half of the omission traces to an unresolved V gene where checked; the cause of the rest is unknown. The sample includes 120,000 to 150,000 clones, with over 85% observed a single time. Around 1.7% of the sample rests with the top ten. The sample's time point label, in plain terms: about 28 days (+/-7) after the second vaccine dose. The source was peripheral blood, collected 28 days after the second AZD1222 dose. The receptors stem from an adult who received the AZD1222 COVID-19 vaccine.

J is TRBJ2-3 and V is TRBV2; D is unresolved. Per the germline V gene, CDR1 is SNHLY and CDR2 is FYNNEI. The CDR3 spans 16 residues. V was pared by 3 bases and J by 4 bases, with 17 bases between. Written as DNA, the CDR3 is TGTGCCAGCAGTGACCCCATCCTCCCGCCCTCAGATACGCAGTATTTT. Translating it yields CASSDPILPPSDTQYF.

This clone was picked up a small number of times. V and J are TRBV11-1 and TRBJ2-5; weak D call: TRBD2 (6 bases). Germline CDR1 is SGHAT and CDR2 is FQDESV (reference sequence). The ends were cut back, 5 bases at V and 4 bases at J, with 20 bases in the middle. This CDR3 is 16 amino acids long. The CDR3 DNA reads TGTGCCAGCAGCCACGATACCGGACTAAGAGGAGAGACCCAGTACTTC. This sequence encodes CASSHDTGLRGETQYF.

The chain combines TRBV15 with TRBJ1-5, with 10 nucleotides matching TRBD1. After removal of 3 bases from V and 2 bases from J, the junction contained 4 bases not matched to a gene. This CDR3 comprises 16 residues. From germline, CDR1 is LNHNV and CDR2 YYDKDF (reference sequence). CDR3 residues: CATSRGTGDGNQPQHF. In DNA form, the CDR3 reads TGTGCCACCAGCAGGGGGACAGGGGACGGCAATCAGCCCCAGCATTTT.

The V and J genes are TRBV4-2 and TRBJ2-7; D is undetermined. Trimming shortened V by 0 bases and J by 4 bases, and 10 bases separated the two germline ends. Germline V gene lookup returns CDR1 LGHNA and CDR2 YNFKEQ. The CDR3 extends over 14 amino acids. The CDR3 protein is CASSQDRNGYEQYF. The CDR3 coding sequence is TGTGCCAGCAGCCAAGATCGGAACGGTTACGAGCAGTACTTC.

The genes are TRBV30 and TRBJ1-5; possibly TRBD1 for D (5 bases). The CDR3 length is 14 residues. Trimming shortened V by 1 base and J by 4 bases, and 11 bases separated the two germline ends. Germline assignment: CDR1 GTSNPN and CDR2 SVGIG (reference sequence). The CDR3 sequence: CAWSARQPNQPQHF. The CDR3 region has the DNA TGTGCCTGGAGTGCCCGACAGCCTAATCAGCCCCAGCATTTT.

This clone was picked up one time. The CDR3 region has the DNA TGTGCCAGCAGCGGACAGGGCTACGAGCAGTACTTC. It codes for CASSGQGYEQYF. The chain carries TRBV11-1 and TRBJ2-7, with 8 bases identical to TRBD1. The germline V gene encodes CDR1 SGHAT and CDR2 FQDESV (reference sequence). The CDR3 is made up of 12 amino acids. V was pared by 5 bases and J by 3 bases, with 0 bases of the junction left unmatched.

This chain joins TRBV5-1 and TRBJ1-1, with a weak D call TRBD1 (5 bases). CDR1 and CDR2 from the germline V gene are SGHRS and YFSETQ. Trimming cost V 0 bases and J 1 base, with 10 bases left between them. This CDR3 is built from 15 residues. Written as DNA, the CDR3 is TGCGCCAGCAGCTTGGAATCCGGGGGGAACACTGAAGCTTTCTTT. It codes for CASSLESGGNTEAFF. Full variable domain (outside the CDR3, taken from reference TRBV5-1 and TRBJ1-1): KAGVTQTPRYLIKTRGQQVTLSCSPISGHRSVSWYQQTPGQGLQFLFEYFSETQRNKGNFPGRFSGRQFSNSRSEMNVSTLELGDSALYLCASSLESGGNTEAFFGQGTRLTVV.